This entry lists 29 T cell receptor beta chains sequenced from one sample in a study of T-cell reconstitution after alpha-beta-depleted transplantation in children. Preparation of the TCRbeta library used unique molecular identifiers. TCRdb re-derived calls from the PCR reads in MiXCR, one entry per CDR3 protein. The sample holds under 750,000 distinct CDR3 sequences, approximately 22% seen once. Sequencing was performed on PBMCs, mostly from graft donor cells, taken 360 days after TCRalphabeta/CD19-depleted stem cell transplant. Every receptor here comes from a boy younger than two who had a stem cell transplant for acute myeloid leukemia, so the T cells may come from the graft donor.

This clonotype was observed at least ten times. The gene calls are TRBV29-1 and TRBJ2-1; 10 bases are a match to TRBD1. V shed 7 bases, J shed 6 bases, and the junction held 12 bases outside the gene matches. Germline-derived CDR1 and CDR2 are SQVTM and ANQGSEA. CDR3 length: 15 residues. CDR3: CSAKSRTGGVNEQFF. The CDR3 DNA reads TGCAGCGCCAAATCTCGGACAGGGGGGGTCAATGAGCAGTTCTTC.

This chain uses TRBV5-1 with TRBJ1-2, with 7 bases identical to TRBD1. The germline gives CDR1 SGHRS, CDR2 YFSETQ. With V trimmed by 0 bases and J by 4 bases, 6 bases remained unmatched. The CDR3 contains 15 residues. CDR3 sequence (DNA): TGCGCCAGCAGCTTGGGACAGGGCCCCTTCTATGGCTACACCTTC. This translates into CASSLGQGPFYGYTF.

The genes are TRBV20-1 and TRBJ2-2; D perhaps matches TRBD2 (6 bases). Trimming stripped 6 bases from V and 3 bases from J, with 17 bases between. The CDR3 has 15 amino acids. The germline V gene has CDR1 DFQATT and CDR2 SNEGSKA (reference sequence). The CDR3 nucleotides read TGCAGTGCCGCCGTTGCAGGGACTTACACCGGGGAGCTGTTTTTT. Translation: CSAAVAGTYTGELFF.

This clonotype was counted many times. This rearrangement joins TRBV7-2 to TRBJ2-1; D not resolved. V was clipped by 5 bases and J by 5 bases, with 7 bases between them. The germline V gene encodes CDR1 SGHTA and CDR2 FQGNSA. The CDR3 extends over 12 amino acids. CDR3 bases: TGTGCCAGCAGCCCGAATAACAATGAGCAGTTCTTC. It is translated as CASSPNNNEQFF.

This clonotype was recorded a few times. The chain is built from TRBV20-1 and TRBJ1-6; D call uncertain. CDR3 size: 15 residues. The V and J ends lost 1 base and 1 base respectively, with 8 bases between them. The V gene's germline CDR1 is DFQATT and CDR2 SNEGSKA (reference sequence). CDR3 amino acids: CSARVGRSYNSPLHF. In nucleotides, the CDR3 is TGCAGTGCTAGAGTAGGAAGGTCCTATAATTCACCCCTCCACTTT.

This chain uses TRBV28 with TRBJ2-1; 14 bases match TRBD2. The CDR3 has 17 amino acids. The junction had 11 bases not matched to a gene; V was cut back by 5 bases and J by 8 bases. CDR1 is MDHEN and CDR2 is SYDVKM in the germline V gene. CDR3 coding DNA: TGTGCCAGCAGTACCCTTCCGACTAGCGGGGGGGCGGATGAGCAGTTCTTC. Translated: CASSTLPTSGGADEQFF.

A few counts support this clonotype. The CDR3 reads CASSSREAARGYGYTF. CDR3 in DNA: TGTGCCAGCAGTTCAAGGGAGGCAGCGCGAGGCTATGGCTACACCTTC. The chain combines TRBV12-3 or TRBV12-4 with TRBJ1-2; D uncertain. The CDR3 has 16 amino acids. Trimming removed 4 bases at V and 4 bases at J, with 19 bases between.

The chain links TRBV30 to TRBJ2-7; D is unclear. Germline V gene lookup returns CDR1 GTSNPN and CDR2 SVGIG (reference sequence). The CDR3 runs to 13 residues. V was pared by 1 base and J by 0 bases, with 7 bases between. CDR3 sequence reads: CAWSEVISYEQYF. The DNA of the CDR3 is TGTGCCTGGAGTGAAGTTATCTCCTACGAGCAGTACTTC.

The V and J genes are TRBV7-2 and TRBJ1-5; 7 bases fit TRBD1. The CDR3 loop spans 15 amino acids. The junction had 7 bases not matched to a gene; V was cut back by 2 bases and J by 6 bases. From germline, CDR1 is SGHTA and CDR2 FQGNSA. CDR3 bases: TGTGCCAGCAGCTTACAGACAGGGACAAGTCAGCCCCAGCATTTT. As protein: CASSLQTGTSQPQHF.

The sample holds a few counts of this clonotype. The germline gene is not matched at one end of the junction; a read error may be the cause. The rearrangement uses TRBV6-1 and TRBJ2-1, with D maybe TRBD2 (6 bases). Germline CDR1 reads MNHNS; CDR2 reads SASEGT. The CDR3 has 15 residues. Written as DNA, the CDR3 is TGTGCCAGCACTGAAGGTGGGAGGAGATACAATGAGCAGTTCTTC. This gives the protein CASTEGGRRYNEQFF.

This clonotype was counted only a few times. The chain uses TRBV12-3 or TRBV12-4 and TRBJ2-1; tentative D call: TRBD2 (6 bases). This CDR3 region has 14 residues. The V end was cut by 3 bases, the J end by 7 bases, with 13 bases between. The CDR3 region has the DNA TGTGCCAGCAGTTTTACCGGGAGCAGAAATGAGCAGTTCTTC. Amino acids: CASSFTGSRNEQFF.

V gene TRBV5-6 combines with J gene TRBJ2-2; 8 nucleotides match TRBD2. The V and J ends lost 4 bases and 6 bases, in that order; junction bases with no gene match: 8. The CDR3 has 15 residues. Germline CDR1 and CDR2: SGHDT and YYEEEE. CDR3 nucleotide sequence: TGTGCCAGCAGCCTTGGGACTAGTACGTCCGGGGAGCTGTTTTTT. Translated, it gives CASSLGTSTSGELFF.

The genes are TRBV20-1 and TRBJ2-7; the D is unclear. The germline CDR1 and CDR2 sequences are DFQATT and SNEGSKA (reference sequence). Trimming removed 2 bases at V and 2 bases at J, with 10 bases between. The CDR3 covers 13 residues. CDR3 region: CSARSHSPYEQYV. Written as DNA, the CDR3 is TGCAGTGCTAGATCCCATTCACCCTACGAGCAGTACGTC.

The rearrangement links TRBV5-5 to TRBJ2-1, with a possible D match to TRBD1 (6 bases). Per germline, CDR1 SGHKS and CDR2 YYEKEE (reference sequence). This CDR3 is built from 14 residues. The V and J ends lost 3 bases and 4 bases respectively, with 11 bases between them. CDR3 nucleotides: TGTGCCAGCAGCTCTACCGGACAGTACAATGAGCAGTTCTTC. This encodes CASSSTGQYNEQFF.

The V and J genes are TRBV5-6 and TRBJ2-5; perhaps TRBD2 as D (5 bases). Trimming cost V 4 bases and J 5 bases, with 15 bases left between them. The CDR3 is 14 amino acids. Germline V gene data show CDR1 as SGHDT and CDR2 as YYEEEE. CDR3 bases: TGTGCCAGCAGCCGGGGAGCCGTTCTTGAGACCCAGTACTTC. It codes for CASSRGAVLETQYF.

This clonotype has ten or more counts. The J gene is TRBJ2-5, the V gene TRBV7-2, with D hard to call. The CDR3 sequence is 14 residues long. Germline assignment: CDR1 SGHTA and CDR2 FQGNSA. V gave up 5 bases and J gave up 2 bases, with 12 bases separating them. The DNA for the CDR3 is TGTGCCAGCAGCCCCTACCGTGGACAAGAGACCCAGTACTTC. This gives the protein CASSPYRGQETQYF.

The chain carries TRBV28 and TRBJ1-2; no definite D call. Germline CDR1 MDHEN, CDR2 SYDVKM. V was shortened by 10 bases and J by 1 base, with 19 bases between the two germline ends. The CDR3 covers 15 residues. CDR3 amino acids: CATRFGGLSNYGYTF. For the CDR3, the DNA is TGTGCCACCCGTTTTGGCGGTTTAAGTAACTATGGCTACACCTTC.

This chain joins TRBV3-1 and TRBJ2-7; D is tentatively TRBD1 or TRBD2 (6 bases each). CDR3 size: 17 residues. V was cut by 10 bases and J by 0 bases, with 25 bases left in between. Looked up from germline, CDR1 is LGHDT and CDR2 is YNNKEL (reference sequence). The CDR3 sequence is CATTQDPRGRSSYEQYF. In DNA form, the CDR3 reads TGTGCCACCACCCAAGATCCTCGGGGGCGAAGCTCCTACGAGCAGTACTTC.

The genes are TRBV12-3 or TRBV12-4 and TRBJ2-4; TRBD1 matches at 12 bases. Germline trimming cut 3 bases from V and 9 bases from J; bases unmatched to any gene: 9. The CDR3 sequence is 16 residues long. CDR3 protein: CASSLGDRGLVGIQYF. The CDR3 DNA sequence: TGTGCCAGCAGTTTGGGGGACAGGGGGCTGGTTGGCATTCAGTACTTC.

CDR3 bases: TGTGCCAGCAGTTTTATACTAGCGGGGACCGGGGAGCTGTTTTTT. It translates to CASSFILAGTGELFF. The chain couples TRBV12-3 or TRBV12-4 to TRBJ2-2; 10 bases are shared with TRBD2. J gave up 5 bases and V 3 bases, and 3 bases lay outside the gene matches. The CDR3 spans 15 residues.

CDR3 sequence: CASSLRRGITDTQYF. In nucleotides, the CDR3 is TGTGCCAGCAGTTTACGGCGGGGGATCACAGATACGCAGTATTTT. The chain carries TRBV28 and TRBJ2-3; TRBD2 matches at 7 bases. The CDR3 runs 15 residues. The V segment lost 2 bases and the J segment 2 bases; nucleotides outside the gene matches: 4. Germline CDR1 is MDHEN and CDR2 is SYDVKM. The whole variable domain, filled in from reference TRBV28 and TRBJ2-3, reads DVKVTQSSRYLVKRTGEKVFLECVQDMDHENMFWYRQDPGLGLRLIYFSYDVKMKEKGDIPEGYSVSREKKERFSLILESASTNQTSMYLCASSLRRGITDTQYFGPGTRLTVL.

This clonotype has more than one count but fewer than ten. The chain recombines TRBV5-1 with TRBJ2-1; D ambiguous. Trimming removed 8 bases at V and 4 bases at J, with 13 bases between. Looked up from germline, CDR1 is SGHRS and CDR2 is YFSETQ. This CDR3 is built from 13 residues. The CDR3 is CARLPPLYNEQFF. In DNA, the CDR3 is TGCGCCAGACTCCCCCCTTTGTACAATGAGCAGTTCTTC.

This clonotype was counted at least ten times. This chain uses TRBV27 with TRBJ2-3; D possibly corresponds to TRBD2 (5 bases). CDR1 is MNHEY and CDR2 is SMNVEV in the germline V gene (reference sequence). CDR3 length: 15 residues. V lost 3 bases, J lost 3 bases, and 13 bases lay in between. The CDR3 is CASSFRGPGTDTQYF. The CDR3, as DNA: TGTGCCAGCAGTTTCAGAGGGCCTGGGACAGATACGCAGTATTTT.

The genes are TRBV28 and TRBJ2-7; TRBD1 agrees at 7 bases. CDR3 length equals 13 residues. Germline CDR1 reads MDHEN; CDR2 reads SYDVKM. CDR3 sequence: CASSSGDSGTEEV. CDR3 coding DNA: TGTGCCAGCAGTTCAGGGGATTCCGGGACAGAAGAGGTC.

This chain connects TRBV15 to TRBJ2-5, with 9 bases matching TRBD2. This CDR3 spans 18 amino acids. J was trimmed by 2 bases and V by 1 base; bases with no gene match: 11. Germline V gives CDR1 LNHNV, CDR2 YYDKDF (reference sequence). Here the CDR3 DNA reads TGTGCCACCAGCAGAGTAAGGCGGGGGGGCGGATCACAAGAGACCCAGTACTTC. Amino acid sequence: CATSRVRRGGGSQETQYF.

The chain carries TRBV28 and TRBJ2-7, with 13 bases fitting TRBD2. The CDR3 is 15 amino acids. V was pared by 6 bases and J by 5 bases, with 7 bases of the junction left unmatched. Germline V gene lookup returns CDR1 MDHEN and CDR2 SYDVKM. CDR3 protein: CASRTSGRATDEQYF. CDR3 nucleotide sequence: TGTGCCAGCAGAACTAGCGGGAGGGCCACGGACGAGCAGTACTTC.

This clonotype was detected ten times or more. Here the CDR3 reads CSARGQGPNYGYTF. CDR3 nucleotide sequence: TGCAGTGCTAGAGGACAGGGACCCAACTATGGCTACACCTTC. The rearrangement links TRBV20-1 to TRBJ1-2; 7 positions match TRBD1. Trimming at V came to 1 base and at J to 2 bases, leaving 4 bases not matched to a gene. CDR3 length: 14 amino acids. The germline V gene encodes CDR1 DFQATT and CDR2 SNEGSKA (reference sequence).

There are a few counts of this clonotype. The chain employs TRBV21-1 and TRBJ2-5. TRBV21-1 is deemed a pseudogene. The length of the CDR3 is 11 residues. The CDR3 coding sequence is TGTGCCAGCACCGACCAAGAGACCCAGTACTTC. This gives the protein CASTDQETQYF.

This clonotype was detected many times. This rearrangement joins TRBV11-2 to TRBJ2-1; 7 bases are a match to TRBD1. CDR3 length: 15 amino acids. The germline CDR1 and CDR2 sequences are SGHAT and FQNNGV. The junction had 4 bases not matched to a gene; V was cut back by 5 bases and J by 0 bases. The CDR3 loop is CASSPGQISYNEQFF. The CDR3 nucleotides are TGTGCCAGCAGCCCGGGACAGATCTCCTACAATGAGCAGTTCTTC.